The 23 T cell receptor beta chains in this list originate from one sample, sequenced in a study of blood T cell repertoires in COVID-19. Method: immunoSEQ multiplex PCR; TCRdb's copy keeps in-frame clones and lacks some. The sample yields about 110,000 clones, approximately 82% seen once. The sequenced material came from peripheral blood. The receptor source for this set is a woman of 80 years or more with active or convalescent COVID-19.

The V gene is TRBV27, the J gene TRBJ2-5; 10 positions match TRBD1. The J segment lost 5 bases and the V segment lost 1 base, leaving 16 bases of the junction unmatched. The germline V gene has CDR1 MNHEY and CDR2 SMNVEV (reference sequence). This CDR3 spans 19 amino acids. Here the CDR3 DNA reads TGTGCCAGCAGTTTATTGGTGCCGGGGGGGGCGGGACAGGGGGAGACCCAGTACTTC. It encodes CASSLLVPGGAGQGETQYF.

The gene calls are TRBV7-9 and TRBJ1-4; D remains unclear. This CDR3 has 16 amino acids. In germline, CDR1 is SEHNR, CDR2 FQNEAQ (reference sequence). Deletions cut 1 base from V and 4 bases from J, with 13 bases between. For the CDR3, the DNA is TGTGCCAGCAGCTTAGATTCGGCAGGCCTTAATGAAAAACTGTTTTTT. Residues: CASSLDSAGLNEKLFF.

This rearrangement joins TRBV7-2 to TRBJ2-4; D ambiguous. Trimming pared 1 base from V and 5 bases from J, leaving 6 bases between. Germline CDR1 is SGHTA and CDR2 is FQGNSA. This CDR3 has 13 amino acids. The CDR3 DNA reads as TGTGCCAGCAGCTTAGGACTCCAAAACATTCAGTACTTC. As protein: CASSLGLQNIQYF.

Here the CDR3 DNA reads TGTGCCAGCAGGCAATACAGGGGTACTAATCAGCCCCAGCATTTT. This gives the protein CASRQYRGTNQPQHF. The rearrangement uses TRBV2 and TRBJ1-5; 7 bases are a match to TRBD1. The CDR3 loop spans 15 amino acids. Germline V lookup: CDR1 SNHLY, CDR2 FYNNEI. With 6 bases clipped from V and 4 bases from J, the junction kept 9 bases outside the gene matches.

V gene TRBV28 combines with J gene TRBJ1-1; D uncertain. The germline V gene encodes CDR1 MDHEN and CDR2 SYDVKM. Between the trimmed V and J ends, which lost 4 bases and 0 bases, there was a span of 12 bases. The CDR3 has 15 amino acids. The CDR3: CASSSPPGMNTEAFF. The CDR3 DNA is TGTGCCAGCAGTTCCCCCCCGGGGATGAACACTGAAGCTTTCTTT.

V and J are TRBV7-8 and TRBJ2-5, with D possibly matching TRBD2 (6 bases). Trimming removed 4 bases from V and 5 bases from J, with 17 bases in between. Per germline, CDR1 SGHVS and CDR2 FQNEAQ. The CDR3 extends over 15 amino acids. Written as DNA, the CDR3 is TGTGCCAGCAGCTCCACACATCTAGCGAGGGAGACCCAGTACTTC. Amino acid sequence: CASSSTHLARETQYF. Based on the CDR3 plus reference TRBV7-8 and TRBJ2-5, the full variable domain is GAGVSQSPRYKVAKRGQDVALRCDPISGHVSLFWYQQALGQGPEFLTYFQNEAQLDKSGLPSDRFFAERPEGSVSTLKIQRTQQEDSAVYLCASSSTHLARETQYFGPGTRLLVL.

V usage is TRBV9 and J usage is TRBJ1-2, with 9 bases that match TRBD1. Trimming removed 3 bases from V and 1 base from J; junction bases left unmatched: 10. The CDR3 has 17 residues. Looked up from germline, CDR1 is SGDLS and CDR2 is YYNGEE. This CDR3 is CASSANRGTGFNYGYTF. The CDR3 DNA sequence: TGTGCCAGCAGCGCCAATCGGGGGACAGGGTTTAACTATGGCTACACCTTC.

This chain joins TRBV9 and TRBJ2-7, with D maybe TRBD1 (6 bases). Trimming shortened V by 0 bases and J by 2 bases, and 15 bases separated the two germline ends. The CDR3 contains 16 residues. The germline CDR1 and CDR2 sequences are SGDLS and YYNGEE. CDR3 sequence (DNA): TGTGCCAGCAGCGTAGGACCCGGACAGACGACCTACGAGCAGTACTTC. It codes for CASSVGPGQTTYEQYF.

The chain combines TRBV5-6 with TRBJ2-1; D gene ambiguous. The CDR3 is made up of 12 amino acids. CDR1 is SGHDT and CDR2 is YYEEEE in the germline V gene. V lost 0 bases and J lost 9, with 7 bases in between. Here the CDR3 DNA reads TGTGCCAGCAGCTTGGCGAGTGGTGAGCAGTTCTTC. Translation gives CASSLASGEQFF.

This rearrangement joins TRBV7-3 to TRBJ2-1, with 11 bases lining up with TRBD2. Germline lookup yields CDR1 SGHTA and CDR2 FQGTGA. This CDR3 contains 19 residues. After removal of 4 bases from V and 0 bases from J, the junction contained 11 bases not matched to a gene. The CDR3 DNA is TGTGCCAGCAGCTCCCCCGGGACTAGCGGCCAGAGCTCCTACAATGAGCAGTTCTTC. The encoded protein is CASSSPGTSGQSSYNEQFF.

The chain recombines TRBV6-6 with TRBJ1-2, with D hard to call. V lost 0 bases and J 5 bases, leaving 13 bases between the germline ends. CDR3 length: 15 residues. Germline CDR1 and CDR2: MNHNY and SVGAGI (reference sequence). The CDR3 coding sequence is TGTGCCAGCAGTTACTCTCTAGCGGGCTTATATGGCTACACCTTC. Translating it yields CASSYSLAGLYGYTF.

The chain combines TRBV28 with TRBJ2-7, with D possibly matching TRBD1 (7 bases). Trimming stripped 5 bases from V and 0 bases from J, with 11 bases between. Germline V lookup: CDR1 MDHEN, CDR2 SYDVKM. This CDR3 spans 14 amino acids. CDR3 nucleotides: TGTGCCAGCAGTGCGGGACAGCCCTCCTACGAGCAGTACTTC. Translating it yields CASSAGQPSYEQYF.

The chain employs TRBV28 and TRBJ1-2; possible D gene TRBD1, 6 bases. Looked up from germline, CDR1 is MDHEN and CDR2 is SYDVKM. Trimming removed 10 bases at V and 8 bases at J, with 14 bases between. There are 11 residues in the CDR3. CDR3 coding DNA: TGTGCCACCACCAGGGGCCTAGGCTACACCTTC. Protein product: CATTRGLGYTF.

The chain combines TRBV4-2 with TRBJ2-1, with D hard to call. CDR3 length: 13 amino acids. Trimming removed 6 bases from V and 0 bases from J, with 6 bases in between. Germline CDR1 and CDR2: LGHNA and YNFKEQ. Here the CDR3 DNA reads TGTGCCAGCAGTGAGAGCTCCTACAATGAGCAGTTCTTC. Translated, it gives CASSESSYNEQFF.

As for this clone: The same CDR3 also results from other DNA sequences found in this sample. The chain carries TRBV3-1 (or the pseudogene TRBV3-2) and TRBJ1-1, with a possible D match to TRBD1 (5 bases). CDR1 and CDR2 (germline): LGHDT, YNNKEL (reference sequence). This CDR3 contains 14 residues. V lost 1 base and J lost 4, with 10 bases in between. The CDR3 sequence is CASSQGQGSTEAFF. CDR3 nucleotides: TGTGCCAGCAGCCAAGGGCAGGGAAGCACTGAAGCTTTCTTT.

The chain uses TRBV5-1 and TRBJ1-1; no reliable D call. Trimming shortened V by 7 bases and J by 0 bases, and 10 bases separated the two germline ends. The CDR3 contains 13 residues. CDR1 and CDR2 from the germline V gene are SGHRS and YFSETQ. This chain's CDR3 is CASAAGLNTEAFF. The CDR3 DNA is TGCGCCAGCGCCGCAGGCCTGAACACTGAAGCTTTCTTT. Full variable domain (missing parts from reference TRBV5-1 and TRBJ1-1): KAGVTQTPRYLIKTRGQQVTLSCSPISGHRSVSWYQQTPGQGLQFLFEYFSETQRNKGNFPGRFSGRQFSNSRSEMNVSTLELGDSALYLCASAAGLNTEAFFGQGTRLTVV.

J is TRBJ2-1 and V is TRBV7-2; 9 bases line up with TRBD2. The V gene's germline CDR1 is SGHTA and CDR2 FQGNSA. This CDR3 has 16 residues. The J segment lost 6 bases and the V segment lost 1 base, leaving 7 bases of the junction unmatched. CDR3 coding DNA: TGTGCCAGCAGCTTAGGTGTTAGCGGGAGCGGCAATGAGCAGTTCTTC. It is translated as CASSLGVSGSGNEQFF.

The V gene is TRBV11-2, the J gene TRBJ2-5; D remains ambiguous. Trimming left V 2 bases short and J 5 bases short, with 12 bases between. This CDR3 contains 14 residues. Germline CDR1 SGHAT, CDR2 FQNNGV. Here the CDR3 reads CASSLTDTLETQYF. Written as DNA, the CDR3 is TGTGCCAGCAGCTTAACAGATACCTTGGAGACCCAGTACTTC.

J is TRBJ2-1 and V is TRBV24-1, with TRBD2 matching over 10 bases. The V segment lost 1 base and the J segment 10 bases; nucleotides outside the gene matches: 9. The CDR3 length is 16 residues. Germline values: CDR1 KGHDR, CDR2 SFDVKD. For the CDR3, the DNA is TGTGCCACCAGTGATTTATCGGCTAGCGGGAGTCCCGAGCAGTTCTTC. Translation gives CATSDLSASGSPEQFF.

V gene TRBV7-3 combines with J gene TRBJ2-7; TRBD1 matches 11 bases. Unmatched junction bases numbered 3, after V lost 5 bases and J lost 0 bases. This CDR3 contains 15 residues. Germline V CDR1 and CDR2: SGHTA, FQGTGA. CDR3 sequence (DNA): TGTGCCAGCAGCCGGGACAGGGGGAGCTCCTACGAGCAGTACTTC. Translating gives CASSRDRGSSYEQYF.

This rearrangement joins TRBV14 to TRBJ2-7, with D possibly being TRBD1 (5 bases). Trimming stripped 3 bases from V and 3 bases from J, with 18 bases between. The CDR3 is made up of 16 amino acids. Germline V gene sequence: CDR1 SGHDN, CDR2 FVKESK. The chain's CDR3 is CASSHPGQGRGYEQYF. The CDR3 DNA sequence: TGTGCCAGCAGCCACCCTGGGCAGGGAAGGGGCTACGAGCAGTACTTC.

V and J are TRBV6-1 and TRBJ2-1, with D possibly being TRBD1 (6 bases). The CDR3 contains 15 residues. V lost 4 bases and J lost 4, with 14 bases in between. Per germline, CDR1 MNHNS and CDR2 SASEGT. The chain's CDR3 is CASSGAQGWYNEQFF. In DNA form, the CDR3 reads TGTGCCAGCAGTGGAGCTCAGGGGTGGTACAATGAGCAGTTCTTC.

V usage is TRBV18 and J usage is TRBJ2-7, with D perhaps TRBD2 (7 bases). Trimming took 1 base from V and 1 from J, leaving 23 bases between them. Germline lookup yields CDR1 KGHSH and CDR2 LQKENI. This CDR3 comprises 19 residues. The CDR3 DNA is TGTGCCAGCTCACCACAACCTTTGGGGGGGGCTAGCGTTTCCTACGAGCAGTACTTC. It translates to CASSPQPLGGASVSYEQYF.